These 29 T cell receptor beta chains came from one sample sequenced in a study of blood T cell repertoires in COVID-19. Using immunoSEQ multiplex PCR, the repertoire was profiled, and TCRdb retains in-frame clones only, with some absent. Among 400,000 or so clones, roughly 90% were seen once, and the ten largest hold 0.7% to 0.85%. The sequencing sample was made of peripheral blood. These receptors all stem from a man between 18 and 29 years old with COVID-19, enrolled during active disease.

The count of this clone is one. V is TRBV7-3 and J is TRBJ2-3, with 8 positions matching TRBD2. CDR3 length: 15 residues. With V trimmed by 5 bases and J by 4 bases, 8 bases remained unmatched. Per germline, CDR1 SGHTA and CDR2 FQGTGA. The CDR3 spells CASSTGLEGADTQYF. The CDR3 nucleotides are TGTGCCAGCAGCACGGGACTAGAGGGGGCAGATACGCAGTATTTT.

The table lists this clone with a count of one. The chain uses TRBV12-3 or TRBV12-4 and TRBJ1-5; a weak D match, TRBD1 (6 bases). Between the trimmed V and J ends, which lost 6 bases and 7 bases, there was a span of 13 bases. This CDR3 has 13 amino acids. CDR3 sequence reads: CASRHRVGQPQHF. CDR3 coding DNA: TGTGCCAGCAGACACAGGGTAGGCCAGCCCCAGCATTTT.

The chain has TRBV2 and TRBJ1-1, with a weak D call TRBD1 (6 bases). CDR1 SNHLY and CDR2 FYNNEI come from the germline V gene. The length of the CDR3 is 14 residues. V was shortened by 6 bases and J by 0 bases, with 11 bases between the two germline ends. CDR3 amino acids: CASSYRDMNTEAFF. The DNA for the CDR3 is TGTGCCAGCAGCTACAGGGATATGAACACTGAAGCTTTCTTT.

The rearrangement uses TRBV6-5 and TRBJ2-2; D is undetermined. The V and J ends lost 2 bases and 5 bases respectively, with 3 bases between them. The CDR3 sequence is 12 residues long. From germline, CDR1 is MNHEY and CDR2 SVGAGI. CDR3 sequence reads: CASSYETGELFF. The CDR3 bases are TGTGCCAGCAGTTACGAGACCGGGGAGCTGTTTTTT.

This chain uses TRBV27 with TRBJ1-5; 11 positions match TRBD1. After removal of 5 bases from V and 7 bases from J, the junction contained 7 bases not matched to a gene. Germline V gene data show CDR1 as MNHEY and CDR2 as SMNVEV (reference sequence). The CDR3 covers 15 residues. CDR3 sequence (DNA): TGTGCCAGCAGTCGCGGGACAGGGGGTCACCAGCCCCAGCATTTT. Translated, it gives CASSRGTGGHQPQHF.

The V call is TRBV2, the J call TRBJ2-3; 7 bases map to TRBD1. J gave up 7 bases and V 9 bases, and 19 bases lay outside the gene matches. Germline values: CDR1 SNHLY, CDR2 FYNNEI. This CDR3 comprises 16 residues. The CDR3 here is CASRTPGTVDRYTQYF. CDR3 coding DNA: TGTGCCAGTCGCACTCCCGGGACAGTGGACCGTTATACGCAGTATTTT.

The rearrangement uses TRBV25-1 and TRBJ1-3; D is ambiguous. Germline V gene sequence: CDR1 MGHDK, CDR2 SYGVNS. The CDR3 sequence is 17 residues long. V gave up 1 base and J gave up 0 bases, with 13 bases separating them. The DNA for the CDR3 is TGTGCCAGCAGTGAATCGGTGGCGTGGAGCTCTGGAAACACCATATATTTT. Its protein product is CASSESVAWSSGNTIYF.

V gene TRBV19 combines with J gene TRBJ2-1, with 7 bases identical to TRBD1. With 6 bases clipped from V and 4 bases from J, the junction kept 3 bases outside the gene matches. The length of the CDR3 is 13 residues. Germline CDR1 is LNHDA and CDR2 is SQIVND (reference sequence). This CDR3 is CASRDRYYNEQFF. The CDR3 nucleotides read TGTGCCAGTAGGGACAGGTATTACAATGAGCAGTTCTTC.

The chain recombines TRBV5-4 with TRBJ2-7; tentative D call: TRBD1 (6 bases). Per the germline V gene, CDR1 is SGHNT and CDR2 is YYREEE (reference sequence). V was pared by 1 base and J by 1 base, with 9 bases between. The CDR3 extends over 14 amino acids. The CDR3 DNA sequence: TGTGCCAGCAGCTTGCGGGACACTTCCTACGAGCAGTACTTC. This encodes CASSLRDTSYEQYF.

The chain recombines TRBV14 with TRBJ2-5; maybe TRBD2 (5 bases). The germline V gene encodes CDR1 SGHDN and CDR2 FVKESK. The CDR3 sequence is 15 residues long. Trimming took 5 bases from V and 4 from J, leaving 17 bases between them. The DNA of the CDR3 is TGTGCCAGCAGCGAGGGTTCCGGGTGGATAGAGACCCAGTACTTC. It specifies CASSEGSGWIETQYF. The full variable domain, in which reference TRBV14 and TRBJ2-5 provide the parts outside the CDR3, is EAGVTQFPSHSVIEKGQTVTLRCDPISGHDNLYWYRRVMGKEIKFLLHFVKESKQDESGMPNNRFLAERTGGTYSTLKVQPAELEDSGVYFCASSEGSGWIETQYFGPGTRLLVL.

CDR3: CASSQGGANEQFF. The CDR3 DNA reads as TGTGCCAGCAGCCAAGGCGGGGCAAATGAGCAGTTCTTC. The J gene is TRBJ2-1, the V gene TRBV3-1 (or the pseudogene TRBV3-2); possibly TRBD2 for D (6 bases). The CDR3 has 13 residues. Germline CDR1 reads LGHDT; CDR2 reads YNNKEL (reference sequence). V was clipped by 1 base and J by 7 bases, with 8 bases between them.

The genes are TRBV3-1 (or the pseudogene TRBV3-2) and TRBJ2-5; TRBD2 agrees at 12 bases. Germline trimming cut 3 bases from V and 10 bases from J; bases unmatched to any gene: 3. Per the germline V gene, CDR1 is LGHDT and CDR2 is YNNKEL (reference sequence). The CDR3 loop spans 13 amino acids. CDR3: CASSHGLAGFQYF. In DNA, the CDR3 is TGTGCCAGCAGCCATGGACTAGCGGGGTTCCAGTACTTC.

The chain employs TRBV12-3 or TRBV12-4 and TRBJ2-7; possible D gene TRBD1, 5 bases. The CDR3 consists of 11 residues. Trimming left V 10 bases short and J 3 bases short, with 10 bases between. The CDR3 here is CAIEGVYEQYF. The CDR3 DNA sequence: TGTGCCATCGAAGGGGTCTACGAGCAGTACTTC.

The chain joins TRBV12-5 to TRBJ2-2; D remains ambiguous. In germline, CDR1 is LGHNT, CDR2 FRNRAP. CDR3 length: 15 amino acids. V lost 6 bases, J lost 2 bases, and 13 bases lay in between. CDR3 residues: CASGMPGSNTGELFF. CDR3 sequence (DNA): TGTGCTAGTGGAATGCCGGGTTCAAACACCGGGGAGCTGTTTTTT.

The rearrangement links TRBV5-6 to TRBJ2-1, with D hard to call. Germline loops: CDR1 SGHDT, CDR2 YYEEEE. Trimming cost V 0 bases and J 11 bases, with 21 bases left between them. This CDR3 spans 16 amino acids. The CDR3, as DNA: TGTGCCAGCAGCTTGGTTTCCGAAAACTCCATGGTTAAGCAGTTCTTC. It codes for CASSLVSENSMVKQFF.

The gene calls are TRBV6-4 and TRBJ1-1; 9 bases agree with TRBD1. The germline CDR1 and CDR2 sequences are MRHNA and SNTAGT. The length of the CDR3 is 13 residues. The trim removed 10 bases at V and 5 bases at J, leaving 8 bases unmatched. CDR3 sequence reads: CATSRQGETEAFF. DNA for the CDR3: TGTGCCACCTCTCGACAGGGGGAGACTGAAGCTTTCTTT.

The chain carries TRBV27 and TRBJ2-1; 7 bases fit TRBD2. V shed 9 bases, J shed 0 bases, and the junction held 5 bases outside the gene matches. The CDR3 runs to 14 residues. The germline CDR1 and CDR2 sequences are MNHEY and SMNVEV (reference sequence). The CDR3 DNA reads as TGTGCCAGTAGCGGGCCCAACTCCTACAATGAGCAGTTCTTC. Its translation: CASSGPNSYNEQFF.

V is TRBV7-9 and J is TRBJ2-1; TRBD2 aligns across 8 bases. CDR1 is SEHNR and CDR2 is FQNEAQ in the germline V gene (reference sequence). The ends lost 0 bases at V and 9 bases at J; junction bases unmatched: 1. This CDR3 is 13 amino acids long. The CDR3 DNA is TGTGCCAGCAGCTTAGCTAGCGGGGTTGAGCAGTTCTTC. Amino acids: CASSLASGVEQFF. The complete variable domain, with remaining parts taken from reference TRBV7-9 and TRBJ2-1, reads DTGVSQNPRHKITKRGQNVTFRCDPISEHNRLYWYRQTLGQGPEFLTYFQNEAQLEKSRLLSDRFSAERPKGSFSTLEIQRTEQGDSAMYLCASSLASGVEQFFGPGTRLTVL.

The chain joins TRBV7-9 to TRBJ2-1; TRBD2 matches 11 bases. The CDR3 is 17 residues long. V was pared by 0 bases and J by 2 bases, with 3 bases of the junction left unmatched. Germline V gives CDR1 SEHNR, CDR2 FQNEAQ (reference sequence). CDR3 protein: CASSLAPTSGTYNEQFF. The CDR3 DNA reads TGTGCCAGCAGCTTAGCGCCGACTAGCGGGACCTACAATGAGCAGTTCTTC.

The chain joins TRBV20-1 to TRBJ2-5, with 13 nucleotides matching TRBD2. V was pared by 3 bases and J by 7 bases, with 8 bases of the junction left unmatched. This CDR3 region has 15 residues. CDR1 is DFQATT, CDR2 SNEGSKA, per germline (reference sequence). Here the CDR3 reads CSASPGLAGVGTQYF. Written as DNA, the CDR3 is TGCAGTGCTAGTCCCGGACTAGCGGGGGTGGGGACCCAGTACTTC.

The chain carries TRBV2 and TRBJ1-2, with TRBD1 identical over 11 bases. The J segment lost 8 bases and the V segment lost 6 bases, leaving 5 bases of the junction unmatched. The germline CDR1 and CDR2 sequences are SNHLY and FYNNEI. This CDR3 spans 13 amino acids. The CDR3 loop reads CASRGQGANGYTF. CDR3 DNA: TGTGCCAGCAGAGGACAGGGGGCGAACGGCTACACCTTC.

V is TRBV7-9 and J is TRBJ2-7; possible D gene TRBD2, 5 bases. Germline V gives CDR1 SEHNR, CDR2 FQNEAQ (reference sequence). Trimming left V 4 bases short and J 7 bases short, with 11 bases between. The CDR3 is 12 residues long. Written as DNA, the CDR3 is TGTGCCAGCAGCTCAGCAGGAGGAGAGCAGTACTTC. Encoded protein: CASSSAGGEQYF.

The genes are TRBV5-1 and TRBJ2-7, with a weak D call TRBD1 (6 bases). There are 14 residues in the CDR3. CDR1 is SGHRS and CDR2 is YFSETQ in the germline V gene. V shed 0 bases and J shed 7 bases, with 14 bases lying between them. Here the CDR3 DNA reads TGCGCCAGCAGCTTGGATGCAGGGGCTGGGGAGCAGTACTTC. Translating gives CASSLDAGAGEQYF.

CDR3 residues: CASSPSRSNVEAFF. The DNA of the CDR3 is TGTGCCAGCTCACCTAGCCGGTCCAACGTGGAAGCTTTCTTT. The V call is TRBV18, the J call TRBJ1-1; D is undetermined. The CDR3 runs to 14 residues. Germline V gives CDR1 KGHSH, CDR2 LQKENI. Trimming shortened V by 3 bases and J by 8 bases, and 16 bases separated the two germline ends. Supplemented by reference TRBV18 and TRBJ1-1, the full variable domain reads NAGVMQNPRHLVRRRGQEARLRCSPMKGHSHVYWYRQLPEEGLKFMVYLQKENIIDESGMPKERFSAEFPKEGPSILRIQQVVRGDSAAYFCASSPSRSNVEAFFGQGTRLTVV.

The chain employs TRBV25-1 and TRBJ2-7; perhaps TRBD2 as D (6 bases). The V gene's germline CDR1 is MGHDK and CDR2 SYGVNS. There are 14 residues in the CDR3. Between the trimmed V and J ends, which lost 5 bases and 0 bases, there was a span of 11 bases. In DNA, the CDR3 is TGTGCCAGCAGTACCCGGGGGATCTCCTACGAGCAGTACTTC. Translating it yields CASSTRGISYEQYF.

CDR3 loop: CASSSTDRGRAKNIQYF. CDR3 sequence (DNA): TGTGCCAGCAGTTCCACGGACAGGGGGCGAGCCAAAAACATTCAGTACTTC. V is TRBV28 and J is TRBJ2-4; 11 bases match TRBD1. Germline V gene data show CDR1 as MDHEN and CDR2 as SYDVKM. V was pared by 4 bases and J by 0 bases, with 5 bases of the junction left unmatched. There are 17 residues in the CDR3. Full variable domain (rest looked up from reference TRBV28 and TRBJ2-4): DVKVTQSSRYLVKRTGEKVFLECVQDMDHENMFWYRQDPGLGLRLIYFSYDVKMKEKGDIPEGYSVSREKKERFSLILESASTNQTSMYLCASSSTDRGRAKNIQYFGAGTRLSVL.

This clone was seen a few times. The chain couples TRBV28 to TRBJ1-6; tentative D call: TRBD1 (6 bases). The CDR3 has 14 residues. Trimming stripped 5 bases from V and 7 bases from J, with 12 bases between. Germline assignment: CDR1 MDHEN and CDR2 SYDVKM. CDR3 sequence: CASSIPTGNSPLHF. The CDR3 nucleotides are TGTGCCAGCAGTATTCCTACAGGGAATTCACCCCTCCACTTT.

CDR3 in amino acids: CATSEIQGSTNTGELFF. The DNA of the CDR3 is TGTGCCACCAGTGAGATACAGGGGTCCACGAACACCGGGGAGCTGTTTTTT. The gene calls are TRBV24-1 and TRBJ2-2; 7 bases align to TRBD1. J was trimmed by 0 bases and V by 4 bases; bases with no gene match: 7. Germline values: CDR1 KGHDR, CDR2 SFDVKD. The CDR3 covers 17 residues.

The rearrangement joins TRBV15 to TRBJ1-2; D gene unclear. Trimming cost V 0 bases and J 1 base, with 12 bases left between them. This CDR3 is 16 amino acids long. CDR1 LNHNV and CDR2 YYDKDF come from the germline V gene (reference sequence). The CDR3 sequence: CATSRDLSGSNYGYTF. Written as DNA, the CDR3 is TGTGCCACCAGCAGAGATCTATCCGGGAGTAACTATGGCTACACCTTC.